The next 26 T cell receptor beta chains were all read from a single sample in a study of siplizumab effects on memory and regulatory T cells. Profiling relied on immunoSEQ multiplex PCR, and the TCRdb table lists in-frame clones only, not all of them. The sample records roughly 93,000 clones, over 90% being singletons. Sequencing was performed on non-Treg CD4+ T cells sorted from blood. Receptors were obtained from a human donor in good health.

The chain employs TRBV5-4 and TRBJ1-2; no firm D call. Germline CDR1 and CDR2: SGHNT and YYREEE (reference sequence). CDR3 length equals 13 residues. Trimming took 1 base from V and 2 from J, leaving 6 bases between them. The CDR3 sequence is CASSLRGNYGYTF. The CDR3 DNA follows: TGTGCCAGCAGCTTGCGGGGAAACTATGGCTACACCTTC.

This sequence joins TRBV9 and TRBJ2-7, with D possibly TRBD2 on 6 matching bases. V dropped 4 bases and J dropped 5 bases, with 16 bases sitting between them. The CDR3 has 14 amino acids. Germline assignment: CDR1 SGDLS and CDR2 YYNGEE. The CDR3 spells CASSPRAGRNEQYF. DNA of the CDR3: TGTGCCAGCAGCCCCCGGGCAGGGAGGAACGAGCAGTACTTC.

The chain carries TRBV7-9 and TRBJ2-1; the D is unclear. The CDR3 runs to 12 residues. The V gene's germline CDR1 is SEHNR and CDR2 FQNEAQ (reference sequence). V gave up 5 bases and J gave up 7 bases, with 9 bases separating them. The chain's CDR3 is CASSERRNEQFF. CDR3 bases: TGTGCCAGCAGCGAACGCCGTAATGAGCAGTTCTTC.

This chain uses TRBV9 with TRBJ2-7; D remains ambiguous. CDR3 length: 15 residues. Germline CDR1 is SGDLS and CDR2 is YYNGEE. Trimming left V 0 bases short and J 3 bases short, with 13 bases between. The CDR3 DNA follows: TGTGCCAGCAGCGTAGAAGACGGCGAGTACTACGAGCAGTACTTC. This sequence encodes CASSVEDGEYYEQYF.

CDR3 bases: TGTGCCTGGAACAAAGGACTAGCGAAGAACTACGAGCAGTACTTC. The encoded protein is CAWNKGLAKNYEQYF. The chain links TRBV30 to TRBJ2-7, with 9 bases that match TRBD2. The CDR3 has 15 amino acids. The ends lost 4 bases at V and 3 bases at J; junction bases unmatched: 10. Germline lookup yields CDR1 GTSNPN and CDR2 SVGIG (reference sequence).

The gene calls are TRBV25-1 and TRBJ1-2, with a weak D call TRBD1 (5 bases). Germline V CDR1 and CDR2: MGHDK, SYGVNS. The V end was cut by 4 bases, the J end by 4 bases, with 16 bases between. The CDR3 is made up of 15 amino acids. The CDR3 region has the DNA TGTGCCAGCAGTGCCGCGGGGCAGGGTGTCTATGGCTACACCTTC. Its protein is CASSAAGQGVYGYTF.

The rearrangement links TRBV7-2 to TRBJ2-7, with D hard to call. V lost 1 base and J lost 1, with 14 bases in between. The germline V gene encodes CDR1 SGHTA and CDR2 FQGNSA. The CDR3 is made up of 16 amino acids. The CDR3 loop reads CASSLGYPAPSYEQYF. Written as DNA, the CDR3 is TGTGCCAGCAGCTTAGGGTACCCAGCCCCGTCCTACGAGCAGTACTTC.

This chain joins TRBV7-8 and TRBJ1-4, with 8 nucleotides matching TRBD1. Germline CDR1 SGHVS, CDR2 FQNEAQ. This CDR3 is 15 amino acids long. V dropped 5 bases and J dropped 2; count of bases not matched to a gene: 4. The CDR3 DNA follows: TGTGCCAGCAGCCGCAGGGACAGGACTAATGAAAAACTGTTTTTT. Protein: CASSRRDRTNEKLFF.

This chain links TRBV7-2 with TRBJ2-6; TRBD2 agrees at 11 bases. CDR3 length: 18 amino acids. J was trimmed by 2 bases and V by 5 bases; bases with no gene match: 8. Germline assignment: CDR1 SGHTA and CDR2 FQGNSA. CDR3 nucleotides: TGTGCCAGCAGCGCCGGGTTAGCGGGAGGGCCTGGGGCCAACGTCCTGACTTTC. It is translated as CASSAGLAGGPGANVLTF.

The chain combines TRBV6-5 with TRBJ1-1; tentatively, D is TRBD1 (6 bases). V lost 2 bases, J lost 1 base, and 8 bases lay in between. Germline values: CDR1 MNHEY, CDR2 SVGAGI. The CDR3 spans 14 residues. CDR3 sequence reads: CASSYVTGNTEAFF. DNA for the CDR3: TGTGCCAGCAGTTACGTGACAGGGAACACTGAAGCTTTCTTT.

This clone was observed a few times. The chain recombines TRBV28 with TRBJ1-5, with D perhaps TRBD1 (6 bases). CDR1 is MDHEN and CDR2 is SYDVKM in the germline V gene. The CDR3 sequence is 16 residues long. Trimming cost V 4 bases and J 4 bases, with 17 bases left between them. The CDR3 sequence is CASSSRGRGDNQPQHF. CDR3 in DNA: TGTGCCAGCAGTTCCCGTGGCAGGGGCGATAATCAGCCCCAGCATTTT.

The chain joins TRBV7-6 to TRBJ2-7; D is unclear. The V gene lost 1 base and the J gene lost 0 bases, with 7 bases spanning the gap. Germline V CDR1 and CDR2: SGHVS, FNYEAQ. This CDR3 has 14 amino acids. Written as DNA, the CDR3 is TGTGCCAGCAGCTTAGTTGTCGACTCCTACGAGCAGTACTTC. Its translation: CASSLVVDSYEQYF.

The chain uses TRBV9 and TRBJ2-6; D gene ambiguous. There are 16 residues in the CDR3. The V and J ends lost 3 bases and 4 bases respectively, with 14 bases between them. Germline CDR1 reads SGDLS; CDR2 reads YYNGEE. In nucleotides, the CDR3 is TGTGCCAGCAGCGCCTCGAAGATAACCGGGGCCAACGTCCTGACTTTC. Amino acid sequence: CASSASKITGANVLTF.

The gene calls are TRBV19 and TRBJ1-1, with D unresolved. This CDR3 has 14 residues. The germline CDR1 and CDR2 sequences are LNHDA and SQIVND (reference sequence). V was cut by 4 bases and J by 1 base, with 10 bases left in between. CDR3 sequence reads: CASSRLEGNTEAFF. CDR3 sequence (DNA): TGTGCCAGTAGTAGATTAGAGGGGAACACTGAAGCTTTCTTT.

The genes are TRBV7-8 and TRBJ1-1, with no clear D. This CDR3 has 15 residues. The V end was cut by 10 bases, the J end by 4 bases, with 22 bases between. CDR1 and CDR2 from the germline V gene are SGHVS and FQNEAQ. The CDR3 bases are TGTGCCACCCTTAGTGATAGGTGGAGCGGCACTGAAGCTTTCTTT. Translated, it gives CATLSDRWSGTEAFF. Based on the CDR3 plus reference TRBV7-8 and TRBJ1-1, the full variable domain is GAGVSQSPRYKVAKRGQDVALRCDPISGHVSLFWYQQALGQGPEFLTYFQNEAQLDKSGLPSDRFFAERPEGSVSTLKIQRTQQEDSAVYLCATLSDRWSGTEAFFGQGTRLTVV.

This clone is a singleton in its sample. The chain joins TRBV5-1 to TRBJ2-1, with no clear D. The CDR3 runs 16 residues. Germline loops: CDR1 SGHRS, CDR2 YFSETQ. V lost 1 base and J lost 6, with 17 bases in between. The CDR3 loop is CASSLWASPSGNEQFF. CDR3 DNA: TGCGCCAGCAGCTTGTGGGCTAGTCCATCGGGCAATGAGCAGTTCTTC. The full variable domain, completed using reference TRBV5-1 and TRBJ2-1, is KAGVTQTPRYLIKTRGQQVTLSCSPISGHRSVSWYQQTPGQGLQFLFEYFSETQRNKGNFPGRFSGRQFSNSRSEMNVSTLELGDSALYLCASSLWASPSGNEQFFGPGTRLTVL.

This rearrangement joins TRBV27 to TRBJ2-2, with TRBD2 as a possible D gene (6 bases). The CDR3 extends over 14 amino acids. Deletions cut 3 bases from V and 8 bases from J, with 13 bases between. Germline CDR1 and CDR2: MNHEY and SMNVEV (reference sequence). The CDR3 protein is CASSLAMGTGELFF. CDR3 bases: TGTGCCAGCAGTTTGGCCATGGGGACTGGGGAGCTGTTTTTT.

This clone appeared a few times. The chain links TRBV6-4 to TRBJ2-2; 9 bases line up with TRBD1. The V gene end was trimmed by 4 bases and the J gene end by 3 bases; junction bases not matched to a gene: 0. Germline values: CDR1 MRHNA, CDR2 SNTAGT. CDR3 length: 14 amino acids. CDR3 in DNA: TGTGCCAGCAGTGGGACAGGGGACACCGGGGAGCTGTTTTTT. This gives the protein CASSGTGDTGELFF.

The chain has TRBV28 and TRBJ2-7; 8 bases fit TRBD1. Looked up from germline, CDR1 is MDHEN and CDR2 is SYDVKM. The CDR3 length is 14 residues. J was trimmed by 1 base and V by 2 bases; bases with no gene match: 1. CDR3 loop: CASSLRTGSYEQYF. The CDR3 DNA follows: TGTGCCAGCAGTTTAAGGACAGGGTCCTACGAGCAGTACTTC.

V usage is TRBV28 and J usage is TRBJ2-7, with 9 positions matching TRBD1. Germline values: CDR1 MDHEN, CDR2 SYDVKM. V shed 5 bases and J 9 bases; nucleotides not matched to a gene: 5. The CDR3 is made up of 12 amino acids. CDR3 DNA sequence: TGTGCCAGCAGTACGGGACAGGGCGGGCAGTACTTC. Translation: CASSTGQGGQYF.

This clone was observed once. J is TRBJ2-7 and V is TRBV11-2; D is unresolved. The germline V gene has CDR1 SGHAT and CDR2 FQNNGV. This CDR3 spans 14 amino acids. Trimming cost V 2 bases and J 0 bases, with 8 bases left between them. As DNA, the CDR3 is TGTGCCAGCAGCTTAATAGACGGCTCCTACGAGCAGTACTTC. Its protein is CASSLIDGSYEQYF.

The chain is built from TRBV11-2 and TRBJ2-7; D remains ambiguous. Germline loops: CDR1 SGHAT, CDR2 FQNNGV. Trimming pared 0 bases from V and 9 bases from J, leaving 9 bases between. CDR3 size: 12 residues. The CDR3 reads CASSLDLNGQYF. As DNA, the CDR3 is TGTGCCAGCAGCTTAGATCTCAATGGGCAGTACTTC.

This CDR3 is CSVGGREEAGYTF. CDR3 in DNA: TGCAGCGTTGGGGGCAGGGAGGAGGCTGGCTACACCTTC. The V call is TRBV29-1, the J call TRBJ1-2; perhaps TRBD1 as D (5 bases). CDR1 and CDR2 (germline): SQVTM, ANQGSEA. V lost 4 bases and J 7 bases, leaving 16 bases between the germline ends. This CDR3 comprises 13 residues.

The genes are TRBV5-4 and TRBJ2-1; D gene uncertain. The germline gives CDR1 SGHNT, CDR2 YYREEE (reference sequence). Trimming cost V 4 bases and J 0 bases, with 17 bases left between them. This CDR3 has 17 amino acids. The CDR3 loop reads CASSKLTRSSSYNEQFF. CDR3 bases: TGTGCCAGCAGCAAACTGACCCGGTCTAGCTCCTACAATGAGCAGTTCTTC. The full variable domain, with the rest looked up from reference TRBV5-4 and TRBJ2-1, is ETGVTQSPTHLIKTRGQQVTLRCSSQSGHNTVSWYQQALGQGPQFIFQYYREEENGRGNFPPRFSGLQFPNYSSELNVNALELDDSALYLCASSKLTRSSSYNEQFFGPGTRLTVL.

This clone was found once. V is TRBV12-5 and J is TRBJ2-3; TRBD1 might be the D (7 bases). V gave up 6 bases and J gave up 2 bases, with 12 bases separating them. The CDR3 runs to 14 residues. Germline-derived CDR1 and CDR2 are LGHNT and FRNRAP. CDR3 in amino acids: CASGGGGNTDTQYF. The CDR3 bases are TGTGCTAGTGGCGGAGGGGGCAACACAGATACGCAGTATTTT.

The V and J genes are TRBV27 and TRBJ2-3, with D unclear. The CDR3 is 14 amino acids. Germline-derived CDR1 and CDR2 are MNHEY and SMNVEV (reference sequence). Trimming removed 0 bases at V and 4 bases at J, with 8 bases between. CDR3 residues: CASSLSQLADTQYF. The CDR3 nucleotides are TGTGCCAGCAGTTTATCGCAATTAGCAGATACGCAGTATTTT.